This is a list of T cell receptor beta chains from one sample in a study of cytomegalovirus exposure and HLA in healthy donors. This table comes from immunoSEQ multiplex PCR, and its TCRdb copy is limited to in-frame clones, with some not included. The sample lists about 140,000 clones, about 80% seen once, with roughly 10% in the top ten. Sequencing was done on a sample of PBMCs. Source of these receptors: a woman aged 60 to 75 in good health and CMV-seropositive. Both conserved end residues are part of each CDR3. The order of the fields is D gene, clone size, V gene, J gene, CDR3 DNA, CDR3 protein. A D gene is named only where the DNA matches it firmly. Size is omitted from some rows. Given values are once, few, many or a class for expanded clones.

TRBD2	.	TRBV5-1	TRBJ2-2	TGCGCCAGCAGCTTGACTAGCGGTTTGGATACCGGGGAGCTGTTTTTT	CASSLTSGLDTGELFF
TRBD1	.	TRBV19	TRBJ1-5	TGTGCCAGTAGTAATTTACAGGGGGCTGGCAATCAGCCCCAGCATTTT	CASSNLQGAGNQPQHF
TRBD1	.	TRBV28	TRBJ1-3	TGTGCCAGCCGACAGGGGCTCTCTGGAAACACCATATATTTT	CASRQGLSGNTIYF
TRBD2	.	TRBV28	TRBJ2-5	TGTGCCAGCAGTCCAAGGGGGACTAGCGGGGGAGAGACCCAGTACTTC	CASSPRGTSGGETQYF
TRBD2	once	TRBV5-1	TRBJ2-3	TGCGCCAGCAGCACCGGGACTAGCGGGAACGCAGATACGCAGTATTTT	CASSTGTSGNADTQYF
.	.	TRBV30	TRBJ1-3	TGTGCCTGGAGTGGAGATACTGGAAACACCATATATTTT	CAWSGDTGNTIYF
TRBD1	few	TRBV27	TRBJ1-4	TGTGCCAGCAGACCGACAGGGGGAGGCGAAAAACTGTTTTTT	CASRPTGGGEKLFF
.	.	TRBV19	TRBJ2-3	TGTGCCAGTAGTATAGGGGGGACGGGAGTACTCACAGATACGCAGTATTTT	CASSIGGTGVLTDTQYF
TRBD1	.	TRBV5-1	TRBJ2-5	TGCGCCAGCACAGGGGGCGTTTTAGGAGAGACCCAGTACTTC	CASTGGVLGETQYF
.	.	TRBV11-3	TRBJ2-3	TGTGCCAGCAGCTCCGGGGGAAGCACAGATACGCAGTATTTT	CASSSGGSTDTQYF
.	.	TRBV7-2	TRBJ1-3	TGTGCCAGCAGCTTAGGGAGCTCTGGAAACACCATATATTTT	CASSLGSSGNTIYF
.	.	TRBV30	TRBJ1-2	TGTGCCTGGAGTGTACAGTGGACAGTAAGGGATGGCTACACCTTC	CAWSVQWTVRDGYTF
.	.	TRBV5-1	TRBJ2-3	TGCGCCAGCAGCTTGGGGGCCCCGGGGAATACGCAGTATTTT	CASSLGAPGNTQYF
TRBD2	.	TRBV5-4	TRBJ2-3	TGTGCCAGCAGCTTGGTGGGACTAAGGCTGGGGCCAGATACGCAGTATTTT	CASSLVGLRLGPDTQYF
TRBD2	few	TRBV27	TRBJ2-3	TGTGCCAGCAGACCGGGACTAGCGGGCTATACGCAGTATTTT	CASRPGLAGYTQYF
.	.	TRBV5-1	TRBJ1-5	TGCGCCCGCAACCCCGATCCGAGGCCCCAGCATTTT	CARNPDPRPQHF
.	.	TRBV20-1	TRBJ2-7	TGCAGTGCTAGAGATGGGCACGAGCAGTACTTC	CSARDGHEQYF
.	.	TRBV6-1	TRBJ2-7	TGTGCCAGCAGGGGCATGACAGTTGGCGAGCAGTACTTC	CASRGMTVGEQYF
.	.	TRBV10-3	TRBJ2-5	TGTGCCATCAGTGACGTCAGGGGAACCGTCCAGACCCAGTACTTC	CAISDVRGTVQTQYF
.	.	TRBV15	TRBJ1-2	TGTGCCACCAGCGCTCGGAGGTGGGATGGCTACACCTTC	CATSARRWDGYTF
TRBD2	.	TRBV10-3	TRBJ2-7	TGTGCCGCAACCGGGACTAGCTACTACGAGCAGTACTTC	CAATGTSYYEQYF
.	.	TRBV9	TRBJ2-5	TGTGCCAGCAGCGTAGGGACAGCACAAGAGACCCAGTACTTC	CASSVGTAQETQYF
TRBD2	.	TRBV4-2	TRBJ2-1	TGTGCCAGCAGCCAAGGATTTCGGACTAGCGGGAGCAATGAGCAGTTCTTC	CASSQGFRTSGSNEQFF
.	.	TRBV27	TRBJ2-5	TGTGCCAGCAAACCGGGACTGGTCGGGAAGACCCAGTACTTC	CASKPGLVGKTQYF
.	.	TRBV30	TRBJ1-4	TGTGCCTGGAGTGGAGGGGGAGAAAAACTGTTTTTT	CAWSGGGEKLFF
.	.	TRBV6-1	TRBJ2-6	TGTGCCAGCAGTGAAGCGTGGTCAGGGGTTAGCTCTGGGGCCAACGTCCTGACTTTC	CASSEAWSGVSSGANVLTF
TRBD1	once	TRBV19	TRBJ2-1	TGTGCCAGTAGTGGTGCCGGGACAGGGAATGAGCAGTTCTTC	CASSGAGTGNEQFF
TRBD2	.	TRBV25-1	TRBJ2-3	TGTGCCAGCGCCAGGACTAGCGGGATCACAGATACGCAGTATTTT	CASARTSGITDTQYF
.	once	TRBV19	TRBJ2-2	TGTGCCAGTACCCTGAATTTTCCGGGCGGGGAGCTGTTTTTT	CASTLNFPGGELFF
TRBD2	.	TRBV11-3	TRBJ2-5	TGTGCCAGCAGACTGACAACTAGCGGGAGGAAGACCCAGTACTTC	CASRLTTSGRKTQYF
.	once	TRBV2	TRBJ2-1	TGTGCCAGCAGTTACCGGGACTCCCCGTTCTTC	CASSYRDSPFF
.	.	TRBV30	TRBJ2-7	TGTGCCTGGAGTGTGGTGGGGCCTCGGGAGCAGTACTTC	CAWSVVGPREQYF
TRBD1	.	TRBV27	TRBJ1-5	TGTGCCAGCACCCCAGGGGGCGGACAGCCCCAGCATTTT	CASTPGGGQPQHF